The rows below give T cell receptor beta chains drawn from one sample of a study of neoadjuvant anti-PD-1 for oral cavity cancer. Produced via immunoSEQ multiplex PCR; TCRdb's table is partial and in-frame only. Among some 29,000 clones, 80% were seen once, and the ten largest hold 3.4%. Material: PBMCs, obtained after nivolumab (anti-PD-1) treatment. These TCRs come from a person aged 35 to 85 with oral cavity squamous cell carcinoma. The CDR3 runs from the conserved cysteine through the conserved F or W. Each record gives: J gene, clone size, V gene, D gene, CDR3 DNA, CDR3 protein. A D gene is named only where the DNA matches it firmly. The size of a clone is reported for some rows only, either as once, few or many, or as a class for expanded clones.

TRBJ2-3	NA	TRBV7-2	TRBD2	TGTGCCAGCAGCTTAGGACTAGCGGGACCAGATACGCAGTATTTT	CASSLGLAGPDTQYF
TRBJ2-1	NA	TRBV30	NA	TGTGCCTGGAGTGAGCTTATGGGCCCTTCCTACAATGAGCAGTTCTTC	CAWSELMGPSYNEQFF
TRBJ2-7	NA	TRBV6-6	TRBD2	TGTGCCAGCAGTTACCCGGGAGGAAGCTACGAGCAGTACTTC	CASSYPGGSYEQYF
TRBJ1-2	few	TRBV18	NA	TGTGCCAGCTCACCACCGACGGAGTCCTATGGCTACACCTTC	CASSPPTESYGYTF
TRBJ1-2	NA	TRBV6-5	NA	TGTGCCAGCAGTGAAAGGGGCGATGGCTACACCTTC	CASSERGDGYTF
TRBJ2-7	NA	TRBV9	NA	TGTGCCAGCAGCGCCGAGAGTCTACCTTACGAGCAGTACTTC	CASSAESLPYEQYF
TRBJ1-2	NA	TRBV18	NA	TGTGCCAGCTCACCGAACGCAGGGGATGAAGGCTACACCTTC	CASSPNAGDEGYTF
TRBJ2-7	NA	TRBV4-3	NA	TGCGCCAGCAGCCGGCTAGGGGGGACCGACGAGCAGTACTTC	CASSRLGGTDEQYF
TRBJ1-4	few	TRBV10-3	NA	TGTGCCATCAAATTCAGGAAATCACGAGAAAAACTGTTTTTT	CAIKFRKSREKLFF
TRBJ1-1	NA	TRBV7-8	TRBD1	TGTGCCAGCAGCGTTGCCTCACAGGGGTACACTGAAGCTTTCTTT	CASSVASQGYTEAFF
TRBJ1-1	NA	TRBV19	TRBD1	TGTGCCAGTAGTTTGCAGGGGGGTGTGAACACTGAAGCTTTCTTT	CASSLQGGVNTEAFF
TRBJ1-2	once	TRBV19	TRBD1	TGTGCCAGTAGTATAGATCGGACAGGCTATGGCTACACCTTC	CASSIDRTGYGYTF
TRBJ2-5	NA	TRBV6-5	TRBD1	TGTGCCAGCAGATTGACAGGGGCGAAAGAGACCCAGTACTTC	CASRLTGAKETQYF
TRBJ1-2	once	TRBV5-6	TRBD1	TGTGCCAGCAGCACTCGGACAGGGGGCTATGGCTACACCTTC	CASSTRTGGYGYTF
TRBJ1-2	NA	TRBV15	NA	TGTGCCACCAGCAGAGAGAGGGAGTGGGGCTACACCTTC	CATSREREWGYTF
TRBJ2-1	NA	TRBV4-3	TRBD1	TGCGCCAGCAGCCCGGGACAGGGGGCTAGTGAGCAGTTCTTC	CASSPGQGASEQFF
TRBJ1-5	few	TRBV6-6	NA	TGTGCCAGCAGTTACTCGGAAACGGGCAATCAGCCCCAGCATTTT	CASSYSETGNQPQHF
TRBJ1-2	NA	TRBV6-5	NA	TGTGCCAGCAGTTTTCAGGGTATCTATGGCTACACCTTC	CASSFQGIYGYTF
TRBJ2-5	NA	TRBV5-6	NA	TGTGCCAGCAGCTTTGCCGCTACCCAAGAGACCCAGTACTTC	CASSFAATQETQYF
TRBJ2-5	NA	TRBV7-2	NA	TGTGCCAGCAGCTTAGCGCCCCAAGAGACCCAGTACTTC	CASSLAPQETQYF
TRBJ2-3	NA	TRBV4-3	NA	TGCGCCAGCAGCCCCCACGGAGGGGCCCGCGGCACAGATACGCAGTATTTT	CASSPHGGARGTDTQYF
TRBJ2-2	NA	TRBV11-2	TRBD2	TGTGCCAGCAGCCCCGCGGGGGGCCCGAACACCGGGGAGCTGTTTTTT	CASSPAGGPNTGELFF
TRBJ2-1	NA	TRBV5-6	TRBD1	TGTGCCAGCAGCCCAGACAGGGATGGGGGCAATGAGCAGTTCTTC	CASSPDRDGGNEQFF
TRBJ2-6	NA	TRBV11-1	TRBD1	TGTGCCAGCAGCCGGGACAGGGGGTCTGGGGCCAACGTCCTGACTTTC	CASSRDRGSGANVLTF
TRBJ1-2	once	TRBV2	NA	TGTGCCAGCAGTGAAGGGAGGGGCCTCCTTGGGTATGGCTACACCTTC	CASSEGRGLLGYGYTF
TRBJ1-3	NA	TRBV15	NA	TGTGCCACCAGCAGAGACCCCGTCCGCTCTGGAAACACCATATATTTT	CATSRDPVRSGNTIYF